This T cell receptor beta chain came from a study of blood T cell repertoires in COVID-19. Across the study: Acute and convalescent COVID-19 samples came from the United States, Italy and Spain.

The germline CDR1 and CDR2 sequences are SGDLS and YYNGEE. Trimming took 0 bases from V and 0 from J, leaving 10 bases between them. The CDR3 length is 16 residues. Per the study methods: Amplification from reference gene primers served as the basis for estimated nucleated cell counts. Sequencing was performed with immunoSEQ multiplex PCR; in TCRdb, only in-frame clones are kept and a portion is missing. From that table come the V and J calls and clone size; the DNA was used to work out D and trimming. The profile shows some 270,000 clones, 85% to 90% of them singletons. The clonotype comes from a woman aged 60-75 years with COVID-19, enrolled during active disease. Specimen: peripheral blood. This chain joins TRBV9 and TRBJ1-3; D is uncertain. CDR3 nucleotide sequence: TGTGCCAGCAGCGTAGGTTCAGGTCCCTCTGGAAACACCATATATTTT. Translated, it gives CASSVGSGPSGNTIYF. The variable domain in full, completed from reference TRBV9 and TRBJ1-3, reads DSGVTQTPKHLITATGQRVTLRCSPRSGDLSVYWYQQSLDQGLQFLIQYYNGEERAKGNILERFSAQQFPDLHSELNLSSLELGDSALYFCASSVGSGPSGNTIYFGEGSWLTVV.